The 19 T cell receptor beta chains below were found in one sample sequenced in a study of cytomegalovirus exposure and HLA in healthy donors. Primers: 60 Vbeta forward and 13 Jbeta reverse. The table came from immunoSEQ multiplex PCR; TCRdb's copy has only in-frame clones and leaves some out. The sample holds 180,000 or so clones, about 80% seen once. Input material: PBMCs. The receptors here all came from a man aged 50 to 59 in good health and CMV-seropositive.

The chain is built from TRBV29-1 and TRBJ1-4; D ambiguous. V shed 7 bases and J shed 8 bases, with 14 bases lying between them. The CDR3 is 12 residues long. Germline CDR1 reads SQVTM; CDR2 reads ANQGSEA. CDR3 sequence: CSAVEVGEKLFF. The CDR3 bases are TGCAGCGCGGTAGAGGTAGGAGAAAAACTGTTTTTT.

The chain carries TRBV7-9 and TRBJ2-7; TRBD1 agrees at 7 bases. CDR1 and CDR2 from the germline V gene are SEHNR and FQNEAQ (reference sequence). The CDR3 loop spans 14 amino acids. With V trimmed by 5 bases and J by 1 base, 5 bases remained unmatched. In nucleotides, the CDR3 is TGTGCCAGCAGCACCGACAGGGATTCCTACGAGCAGTACTTC. This gives the protein CASSTDRDSYEQYF.

The chain is built from TRBV9 and TRBJ2-7; TRBD1 agrees at 7 bases. This CDR3 contains 17 residues. Looked up from germline, CDR1 is SGDLS and CDR2 is YYNGEE. The V and J ends lost 2 bases and 3 bases, in that order; junction bases with no gene match: 14. CDR3 bases: TGTGCCAGCAGCGTGTCCGTGGGACAGCGAAATTACTACGAGCAGTACTTC. It codes for CASSVSVGQRNYYEQYF.

This clone was observed once. V is TRBV5-6 and J is TRBJ1-2; D unresolved. The CDR3 spans 17 residues. Trimming pared 2 bases from V and 4 bases from J, leaving 21 bases between. Germline V gene lookup returns CDR1 SGHDT and CDR2 YYEEEE. This CDR3 reads CASSLYERGYLGYGYTF. In nucleotides, the CDR3 is TGTGCCAGCAGCTTATACGAAAGAGGGTACCTAGGCTATGGCTACACCTTC.

The sample holds a few counts of this clone. CDR3 in amino acids: CASSQVENRENTEAFF. CDR3 bases: TGCGCCAGCAGCCAAGTTGAAAACAGGGAGAACACTGAAGCTTTCTTT. The chain uses TRBV4-1 and TRBJ1-1; D is perhaps TRBD1 (6 bases). This CDR3 has 16 amino acids. Trimming shortened V by 1 base and J by 1 base, and 13 bases separated the two germline ends. Germline CDR1 MGHRA, CDR2 YSYEKL.

This chain uses TRBV7-2 with TRBJ1-5; possible D gene TRBD1, 6 bases. The CDR3 covers 16 residues. From germline, CDR1 is SGHTA and CDR2 FQGNSA. Trimming took 5 bases from V and 0 from J, leaving 14 bases between them. The CDR3 bases are TGTGCCAGCAGCCTAGGACAGTTCATTAGCAATCAGCCCCAGCATTTT. It codes for CASSLGQFISNQPQHF.

The rearrangement uses TRBV6-1 and TRBJ1-1; maybe TRBD1 (6 bases). Germline assignment: CDR1 MNHNS and CDR2 SASEGT. The CDR3 has 13 residues. Between the trimmed V and J ends, which lost 8 bases and 1 base, there was a span of 11 bases. CDR3 sequence (DNA): TGTGCCAGCCACCGGACAGAGAACACTGAAGCTTTCTTT. Its protein is CASHRTENTEAFF.

The table lists this clone with a few counts. This chain links TRBV7-7 with TRBJ2-5, with TRBD2 identical over 8 bases. The CDR3 runs to 15 residues. The V and J ends lost 5 bases and 5 bases, in that order; junction bases with no gene match: 10. Germline CDR1 SSHAT, CDR2 FNYEAQ (reference sequence). The CDR3 loop reads CASSLQRGRAETQYF. DNA of the CDR3: TGTGCCAGCAGCCTACAGCGGGGGCGGGCGGAGACCCAGTACTTC.

This clone has just a few counts. The J gene is TRBJ1-2, the V gene TRBV2; weak D call: TRBD1 (5 bases). Germline assignment: CDR1 SNHLY and CDR2 FYNNEI. This CDR3 spans 14 amino acids. V was trimmed by 5 bases and J by 0 bases, leaving 10 bases between them. CDR3 protein: CASSPTAANYGYTF. CDR3 sequence (DNA): TGTGCCAGCAGTCCGACAGCCGCTAACTATGGCTACACCTTC.

This chain uses TRBV6-5 with TRBJ1-5; D gene uncertain. CDR1 MNHEY and CDR2 SVGAGI come from the germline V gene. The CDR3 runs 13 residues. V lost 8 bases and J 3 bases, leaving 11 bases between the germline ends. CDR3 residues: CASGAPNNQPQHF. Here the CDR3 DNA reads TGTGCCAGCGGAGCCCCCAACAATCAGCCCCAGCATTTT.

The J gene is TRBJ2-5, the V gene TRBV6-5; 11 nucleotides agree with TRBD1. The J segment lost 6 bases and the V segment lost 4 bases, leaving 4 bases of the junction unmatched. The CDR3 covers 14 residues. Germline values: CDR1 MNHEY, CDR2 SVGAGI. In nucleotides, the CDR3 is TGTGCCAGCAGTTCGGACAGGGGGCGTCAGACCCAGTACTTC. Its protein product is CASSSDRGRQTQYF.

The J gene is TRBJ1-5, the V gene TRBV5-1; D gene unclear. Germline-derived CDR1 and CDR2 are SGHRS and YFSETQ. Trimming pared 1 base from V and 5 bases from J, leaving 10 bases between. The CDR3 loop spans 14 amino acids. The CDR3 spells CASSLRGDDQPQHF. As DNA, the CDR3 is TGCGCCAGCAGCTTGCGGGGTGACGATCAGCCCCAGCATTTT.

This chain links TRBV10-1 with TRBJ2-7; 9 bases are shared with TRBD1. Germline CDR1 WNHNN, CDR2 SYGVQD (reference sequence). Losses at the gene ends were 6 bases for V and 0 bases for J; bases not matched to a gene: 6. CDR3 length: 15 amino acids. CDR3 amino acids: CASRRKTGGSYEQYV. The CDR3 DNA reads as TGCGCCAGCAGGCGAAAGACAGGGGGCTCCTACGAGCAGTACGTC.

This clone was seen only once. This sequence joins TRBV9 and TRBJ1-3; 7 bases match TRBD1. V shed 0 bases and J 4 bases; nucleotides not matched to a gene: 4. Looked up from germline, CDR1 is SGDLS and CDR2 is YYNGEE. This CDR3 contains 15 residues. The DNA for the CDR3 is TGTGCCAGCAGCGTAGAAGGGGGCGGCGGAAACACCATATATTTT. Amino acid sequence: CASSVEGGGGNTIYF.

The chain employs TRBV2 and TRBJ2-5, with D maybe TRBD1 (6 bases). Germline V gene lookup returns CDR1 SNHLY and CDR2 FYNNEI. Trimming stripped 5 bases from V and 0 bases from J, with 10 bases between. The CDR3 is made up of 14 amino acids. The CDR3 is CASSWGQDQETQYF. As DNA, the CDR3 is TGTGCCAGCAGTTGGGGGCAGGACCAAGAGACCCAGTACTTC.

This clone was recorded a few times. This chain links TRBV1 with TRBJ2-7; TRBD1 is the table's D call, not checked against the DNA. TRBV1 is flagged as a pseudogene. The CDR3 is made up of 14 amino acids. The CDR3 loop reads CTSSPDRGSYEQYV. Written as DNA, the CDR3 is TGCACCAGCAGCCCCGACAGGGGGTCCTACGAGCAGTACGTC.

V gene TRBV7-2 combines with J gene TRBJ1-1, with TRBD1 as a possible D gene (6 bases). CDR3 length equals 16 residues. CDR1 SGHTA and CDR2 FQGNSA come from the germline V gene. The V end lost 3 bases, the J end lost 8 bases, and 22 bases lay between the germline ends. DNA for the CDR3: TGTGCCAGCAGCTTGTGGTCGGGGGGCGCGGTAGCGGAAGCTTTCTTT. Protein sequence: CASSLWSGGAVAEAFF.

The gene calls are TRBV5-1 and TRBJ1-6, with TRBD1 as a possible D gene (5 bases). V was clipped by 0 bases and J by 8 bases, with 12 bases between them. Germline CDR1 SGHRS, CDR2 YFSETQ. This CDR3 comprises 15 residues. CDR3 in amino acids: CASSLAGGIDSPLHF. CDR3 bases: TGCGCCAGCAGCTTGGCGGGGGGTATAGATTCACCCCTCCACTTT.

The chain uses TRBV7-2 and TRBJ2-7; D not certain. CDR1 SGHTA and CDR2 FQGNSA come from the germline V gene. The CDR3 sequence is 12 residues long. V shed 1 base and J shed 5 bases, with 6 bases lying between them. The CDR3 DNA follows: TGTGCCAGCAGCTTAGTTCGGGACGAGCAGTACTTC. It yields the protein CASSLVRDEQYF.